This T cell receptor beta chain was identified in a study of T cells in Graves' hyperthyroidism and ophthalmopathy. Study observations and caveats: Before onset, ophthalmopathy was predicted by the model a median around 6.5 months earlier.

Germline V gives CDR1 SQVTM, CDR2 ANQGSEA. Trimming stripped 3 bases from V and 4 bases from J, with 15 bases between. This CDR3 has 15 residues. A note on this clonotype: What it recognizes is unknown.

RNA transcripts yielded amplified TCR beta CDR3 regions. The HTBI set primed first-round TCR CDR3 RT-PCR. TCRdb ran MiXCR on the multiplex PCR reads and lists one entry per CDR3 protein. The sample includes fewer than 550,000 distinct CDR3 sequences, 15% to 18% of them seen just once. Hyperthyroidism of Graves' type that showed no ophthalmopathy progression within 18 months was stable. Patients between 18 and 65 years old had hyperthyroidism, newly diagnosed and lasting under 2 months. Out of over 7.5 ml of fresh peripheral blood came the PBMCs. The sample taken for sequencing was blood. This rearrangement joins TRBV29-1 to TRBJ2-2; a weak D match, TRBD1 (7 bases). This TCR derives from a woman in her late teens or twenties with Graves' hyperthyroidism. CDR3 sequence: CSVDLAGGSTGELFF. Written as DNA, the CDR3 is TGCAGCGTTGATTTGGCAGGGGGGAGCACCGGGGAGCTGTTTTTT.